This T cell receptor (beta chain) was documented in a study of identical twins. Notes on this clonotype: Its specificity is not known.

Study-level findings and limits: It was possible that invariant MAIT and iNKT cells partly confounded the zero-insertion analyses. The study found excess low generation probability among twin-shared out-of-frame alpha sequences. Surplus twin overlap in beta out-of-frame sequences was less pronounced.

TCRdb reprocessed the 5' RACE reads via MiXCR and lists one record per CDR3 protein. The sample includes approximately 890,000 distinct CDR3 sequences, roughly an eighth of them seen just once. Germline loops: CDR1 SNHLY, CDR2 FYNNEI. There are 12 residues in the CDR3. The V gene lost 1 base and the J gene lost 7 bases, with 5 bases spanning the gap. These data also formed part of another study, on yellow fever vaccine responses in identical twins.

Sample: PBMCs. This TCR was sampled from a woman between 18 and 29 years old in good health. The chain joins TRBV2 to TRBJ2-4; D unresolved. The CDR3 nucleotides read TGTGCCAGCAGTGAAGAAGGGAACATTCAGTACTTC. Amino acid sequence: CASSEEGNIQYF.